This T cell receptor (beta chain) was recorded in a study of blood T cell repertoires in COVID-19. Trimming took 1 base from V and 7 from J, leaving 7 bases between them. Germline loops: CDR1 KGHSH, CDR2 LQKENI. CDR3 length: 12 residues. Participants, about 18 to 90 years old, spanned under 25 US areas. Study processing details: Amplification with reference gene primers provided the estimates of nucleated cell counts. This table comes from immunoSEQ multiplex PCR, and its TCRdb copy is limited to in-frame clones, with some not included. V, J and clone size derive from that table, while D and trimming were established from the DNA sequence. Of a few hundred thousand clones in the sample, nearly 90% are singletons; the top ten hold about 1.7%.

The sample taken for sequencing was PBMCs or T cells enriched from blood (not recorded which). This chain links TRBV18 with TRBJ1-1; D not resolved. The receptor comes from a woman younger than 30 with acute COVID-19. The CDR3: CASSPRRDEAFF. The CDR3, as DNA: TGTGCCAGCTCACCACGGCGGGATGAAGCTTTCTTT.